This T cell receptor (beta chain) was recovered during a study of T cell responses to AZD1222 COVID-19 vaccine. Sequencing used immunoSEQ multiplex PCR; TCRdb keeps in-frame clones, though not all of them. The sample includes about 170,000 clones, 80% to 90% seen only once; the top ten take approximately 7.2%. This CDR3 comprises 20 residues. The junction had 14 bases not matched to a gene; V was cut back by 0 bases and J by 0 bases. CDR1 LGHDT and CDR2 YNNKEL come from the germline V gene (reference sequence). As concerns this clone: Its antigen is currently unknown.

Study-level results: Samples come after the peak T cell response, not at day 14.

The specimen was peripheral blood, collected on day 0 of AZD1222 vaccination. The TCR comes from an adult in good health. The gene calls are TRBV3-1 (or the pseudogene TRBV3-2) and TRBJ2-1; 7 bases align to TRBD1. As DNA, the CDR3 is TGTGCCAGCAGCCAAGAAGACAGGGCAGGACCAAATCTCTCCTACAATGAGCAGTTCTTC. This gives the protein CASSQEDRAGPNLSYNEQFF.